This TCR beta chain was retrieved from a study of CD8 T cells in ankylosing spondylitis. Study-wide results and limits: Roughly eight highly homologous variants made up a TCR beta motif that seemed to typify ankylosing spondylitis blood.

This clonotype was counted ten times or more. Its matching antigen is unknown. Germline V lookup: CDR1 SEHNR, CDR2 FQNEAQ (reference sequence). The CDR3 is 15 amino acids. With V trimmed by 5 bases and J by 8 bases, 11 bases remained unmatched. TCRdb re-derived calls from the 5' RACE reads in MiXCR, one entry per CDR3 protein. The profile covers around 540,000 distinct CDR3 sequences, with about 12% appearing a single time and 6.8% taken by the ten largest. This TCR came from a male donor with ankylosing spondylitis. The sequenced material came from blood, either unsorted or a sorted T cell fraction (not recorded which). This chain links TRBV7-9 with TRBJ2-1; 8 nucleotides agree with TRBD1. The CDR3: CASSRARQGKDEQFF. Written as DNA, the CDR3 is TGTGCCAGCAGCCGGGCGCGACAGGGGAAAGATGAGCAGTTCTTC.